This T cell receptor (beta chain) was recorded in a study of blood T cell repertoires in COVID-19. Study-wide context: Acute and convalescent COVID-19 specimens originated in the United States, Italy and Spain. PBMCs, B-cell-depleted T cells, or T cells were the source of the cDNA or gDNA that made up the material.

Generated by immunoSEQ multiplex PCR, the TCRdb table keeps only in-frame clones and is missing some. The sample shows 60,000 to 90,000 clones, about 85% of them seen only once. The CDR3 consists of 12 residues. V lost 7 bases and J 7 bases, leaving 11 bases between the germline ends. Germline V gene data show CDR1 as MNHEY and CDR2 as SVGAGI. Patients in Seattle were enrolled during active infection, then followed longitudinally. The receptor's source is a man aged 55 to 70 with COVID-19, enrolled during active disease. The rearrangement links TRBV6-5 to TRBJ1-5; no clear D. Sequencing was carried out using peripheral blood. As DNA, the CDR3 is TGTGCCAGCAACCAGGAATACCAGCCCCAGCATTTT. Translated: CASNQEYQPQHF.